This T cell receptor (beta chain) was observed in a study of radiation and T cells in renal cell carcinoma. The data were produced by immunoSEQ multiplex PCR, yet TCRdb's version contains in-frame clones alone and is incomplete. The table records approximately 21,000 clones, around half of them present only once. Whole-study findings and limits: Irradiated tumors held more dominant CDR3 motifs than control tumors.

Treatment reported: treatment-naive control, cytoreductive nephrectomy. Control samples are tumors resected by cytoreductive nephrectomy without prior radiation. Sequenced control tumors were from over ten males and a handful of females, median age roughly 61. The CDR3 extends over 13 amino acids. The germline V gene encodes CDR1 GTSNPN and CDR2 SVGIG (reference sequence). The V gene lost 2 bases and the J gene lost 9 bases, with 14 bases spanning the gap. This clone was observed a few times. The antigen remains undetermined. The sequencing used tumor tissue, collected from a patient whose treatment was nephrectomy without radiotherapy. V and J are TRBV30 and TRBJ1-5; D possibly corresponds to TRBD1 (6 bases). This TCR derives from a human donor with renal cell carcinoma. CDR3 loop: CAWSQQGSGPQHF. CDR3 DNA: TGTGCCTGGAGTCAACAGGGCTCTGGGCCCCAGCATTTT.